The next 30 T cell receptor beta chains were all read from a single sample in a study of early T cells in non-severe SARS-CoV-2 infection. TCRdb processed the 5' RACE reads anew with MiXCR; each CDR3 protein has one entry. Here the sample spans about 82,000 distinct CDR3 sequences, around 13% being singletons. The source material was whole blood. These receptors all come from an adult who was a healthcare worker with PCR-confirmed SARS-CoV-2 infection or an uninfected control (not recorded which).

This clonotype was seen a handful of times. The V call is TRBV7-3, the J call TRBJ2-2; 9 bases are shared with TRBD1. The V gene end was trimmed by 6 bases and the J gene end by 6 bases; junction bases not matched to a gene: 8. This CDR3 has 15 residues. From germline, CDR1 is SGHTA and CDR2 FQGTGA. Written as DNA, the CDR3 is TGTGCCAGCAGTACGGACAGGGGTGCGTCCGGGGAGCTGTTTTTT. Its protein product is CASSTDRGASGELFF.

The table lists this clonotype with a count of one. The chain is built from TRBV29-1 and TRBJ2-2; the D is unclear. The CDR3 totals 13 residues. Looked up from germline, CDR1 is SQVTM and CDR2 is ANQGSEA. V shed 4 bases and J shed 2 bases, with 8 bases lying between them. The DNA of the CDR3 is TGCAGCGTTGGGCAGAGTAACACCGGGGAGCTGTTTTTT. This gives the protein CSVGQSNTGELFF.

The CDR3 coding sequence is TGCAGTGCGGGTTGGGACATTCAGTACTTC. Protein product: CSAGWDIQYF. J is TRBJ2-4 and V is TRBV20-1; D gene unclear. The germline gives CDR1 DFQATT, CDR2 SNEGSKA (reference sequence). The CDR3 sequence is 10 residues long. V gave up 6 bases and J gave up 8 bases, with 8 bases separating them.

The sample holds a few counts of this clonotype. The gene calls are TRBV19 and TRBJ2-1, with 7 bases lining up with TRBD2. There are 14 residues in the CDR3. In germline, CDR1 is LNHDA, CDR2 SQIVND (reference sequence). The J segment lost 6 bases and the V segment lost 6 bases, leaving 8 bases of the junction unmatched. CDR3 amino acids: CASSQRGSFNEQFF. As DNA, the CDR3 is TGTGCCAGTAGCCAGCGGGGCTCTTTCAATGAGCAGTTCTTC. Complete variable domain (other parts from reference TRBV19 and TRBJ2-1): DGGITQSPKYLFRKEGQNVTLSCEQNLNHDAMYWYRQDPGQGLRLIYYSQIVNDFQKGDIAEGYSVSREKKESFPLTVTSAQKNPTAFYLCASSQRGSFNEQFFGPGTRLTVL.

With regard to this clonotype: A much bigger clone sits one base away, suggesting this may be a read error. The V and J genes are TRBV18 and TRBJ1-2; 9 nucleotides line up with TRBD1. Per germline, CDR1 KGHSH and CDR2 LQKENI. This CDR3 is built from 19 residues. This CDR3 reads CVSSPSPLGQGFSNHGYTF. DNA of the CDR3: TGTGTCAGCTCACCTTCCCCCTTGGGACAGGGATTCTCAAACCATGGCTACACCTTC.

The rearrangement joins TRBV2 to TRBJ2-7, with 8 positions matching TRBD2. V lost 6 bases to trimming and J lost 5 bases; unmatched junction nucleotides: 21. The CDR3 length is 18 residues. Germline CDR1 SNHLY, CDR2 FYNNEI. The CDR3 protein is CASSLDRTGTRGEDEQYF. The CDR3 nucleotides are TGTGCCAGCAGCCTTGACAGAACCGGGACTAGAGGTGAAGACGAGCAGTACTTC.

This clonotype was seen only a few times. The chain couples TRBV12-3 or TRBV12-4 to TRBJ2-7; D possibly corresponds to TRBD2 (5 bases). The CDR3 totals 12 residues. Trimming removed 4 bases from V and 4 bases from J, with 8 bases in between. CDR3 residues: CASSYRGYEQYF. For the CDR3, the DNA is TGTGCCAGCAGTTACCGCGGGTACGAGCAGTACTTC.

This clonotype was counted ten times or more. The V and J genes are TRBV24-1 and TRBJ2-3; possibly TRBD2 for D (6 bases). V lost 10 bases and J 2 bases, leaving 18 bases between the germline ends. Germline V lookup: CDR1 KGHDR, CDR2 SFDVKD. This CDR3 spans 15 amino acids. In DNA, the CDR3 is TGTGCCACTGGGAGGTCGGACACCCCCACAGATACGCAGTATTTT. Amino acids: CATGRSDTPTDTQYF.

CDR3 sequence reads: CASSLDTRAYEQYF. CDR3 DNA: TGTGCCAGCAGCTTAGATACAAGGGCCTACGAGCAGTACTTC. The V call is TRBV11-2, the J call TRBJ2-7; D gene uncertain. The CDR3 spans 14 residues. Germline V gene sequence: CDR1 SGHAT, CDR2 FQNNGV. Trimming removed 0 bases at V and 2 bases at J, with 8 bases between. The entire variable domain, with the rest obtained from reference TRBV11-2 and TRBJ2-7, is as follows: EAGVAQSPRYKIIEKRQSVAFWCNPISGHATLYWYQQILGQGPKLLIQFQNNGVVDDSQLPKDRFSAERLKGVDSTLKIQPAKLEDSAVYLCASSLDTRAYEQYFGPGTRLTVT.

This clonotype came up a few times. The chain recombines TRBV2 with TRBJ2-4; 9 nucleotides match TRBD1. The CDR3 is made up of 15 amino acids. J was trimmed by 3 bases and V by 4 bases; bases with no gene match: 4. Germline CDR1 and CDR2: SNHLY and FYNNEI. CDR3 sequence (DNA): TGTGCCAGCAGTGGGGACAGGGTCCTCAAAAACATTCAGTACTTC. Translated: CASSGDRVLKNIQYF.

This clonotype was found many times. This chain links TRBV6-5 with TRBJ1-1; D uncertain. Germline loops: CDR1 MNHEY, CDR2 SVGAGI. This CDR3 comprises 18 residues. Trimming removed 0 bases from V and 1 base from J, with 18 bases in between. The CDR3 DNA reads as TGTGCCAGCAGTTACTCGGTATTAGTAAACACCCCGAACACTGAAGCTTTCTTT. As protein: CASSYSVLVNTPNTEAFF.

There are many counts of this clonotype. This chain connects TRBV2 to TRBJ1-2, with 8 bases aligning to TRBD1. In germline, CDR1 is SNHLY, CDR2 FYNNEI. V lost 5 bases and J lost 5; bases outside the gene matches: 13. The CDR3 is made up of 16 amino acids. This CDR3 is CASSPRWTGLGYGYTF. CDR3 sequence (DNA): TGTGCCAGCAGTCCACGATGGACAGGGTTGGGATATGGCTACACCTTC.

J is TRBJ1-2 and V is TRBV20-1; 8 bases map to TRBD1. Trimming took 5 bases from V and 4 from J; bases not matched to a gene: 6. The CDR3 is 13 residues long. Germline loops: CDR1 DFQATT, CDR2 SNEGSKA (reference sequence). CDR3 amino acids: CSAPPTGVYGYTF. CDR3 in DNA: TGCAGTGCTCCTCCGACAGGGGTCTATGGCTACACCTTC.

This CDR3 reads CASSFQGGSNQPQHF. The CDR3 nucleotides are TGTGCCAGCAGCTTCCAAGGGGGCAGCAATCAGCCCCAGCATTTT. This chain joins TRBV5-8 and TRBJ1-5, with 7 bases matching TRBD1. Unmatched junction bases numbered 3, after V lost 2 bases and J lost 1 base. This CDR3 has 15 amino acids. In germline, CDR1 is SGHTS, CDR2 YDEGEE.

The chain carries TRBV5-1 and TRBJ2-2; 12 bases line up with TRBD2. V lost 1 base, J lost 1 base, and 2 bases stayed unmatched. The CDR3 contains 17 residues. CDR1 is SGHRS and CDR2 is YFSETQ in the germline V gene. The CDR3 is CASSLPTSGGNTGELFF. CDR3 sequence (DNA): TGCGCCAGCAGCTTGCCGACTAGCGGGGGGAACACCGGGGAGCTGTTTTTT. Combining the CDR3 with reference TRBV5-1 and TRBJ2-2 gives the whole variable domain KAGVTQTPRYLIKTRGQQVTLSCSPISGHRSVSWYQQTPGQGLQFLFEYFSETQRNKGNFPGRFSGRQFSNSRSEMNVSTLELGDSALYLCASSLPTSGGNTGELFFGEGSRLTVL.

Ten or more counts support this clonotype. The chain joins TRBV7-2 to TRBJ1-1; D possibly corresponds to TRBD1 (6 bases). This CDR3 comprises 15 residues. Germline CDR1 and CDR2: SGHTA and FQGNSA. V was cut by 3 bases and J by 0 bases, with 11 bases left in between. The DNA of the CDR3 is TGTGCCAGCAGCTTGCAGCGACAGGTGAACACTGAAGCTTTCTTT. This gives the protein CASSLQRQVNTEAFF.

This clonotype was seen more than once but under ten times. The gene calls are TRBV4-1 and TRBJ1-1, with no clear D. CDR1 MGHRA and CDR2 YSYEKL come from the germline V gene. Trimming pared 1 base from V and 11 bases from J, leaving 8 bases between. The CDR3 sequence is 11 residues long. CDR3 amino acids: CASSQVTHAFF. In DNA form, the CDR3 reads TGCGCCAGCAGCCAAGTTACGCATGCTTTCTTT.

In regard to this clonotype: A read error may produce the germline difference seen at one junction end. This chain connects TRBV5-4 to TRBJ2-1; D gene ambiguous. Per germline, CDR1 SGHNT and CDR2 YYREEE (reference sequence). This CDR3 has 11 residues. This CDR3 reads CASSLVGLVAF. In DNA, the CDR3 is TGTGCCAGCAGCTTGGTCGGGTTAGTGGCCTTC.

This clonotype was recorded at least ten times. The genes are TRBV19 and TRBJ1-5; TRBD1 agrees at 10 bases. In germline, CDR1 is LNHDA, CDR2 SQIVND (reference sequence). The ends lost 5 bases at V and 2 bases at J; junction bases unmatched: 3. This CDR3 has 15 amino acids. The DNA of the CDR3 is TGTGCCAGTAGTTGGGGACAGGGGCGCAATCAGCCCCAGCATTTT. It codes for CASSWGQGRNQPQHF.

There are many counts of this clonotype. CDR3 sequence: CASSLGPRPNYGYTF. CDR3 sequence (DNA): TGTGCCAGCAGCCTCGGACCCAGACCTAACTATGGCTACACCTTC. This sequence joins TRBV3-1 and TRBJ1-2; D not resolved. Trimming removed 4 bases at V and 0 bases at J, with 12 bases between. Germline V gene sequence: CDR1 LGHDT, CDR2 YNNKEL (reference sequence). This CDR3 contains 15 residues.

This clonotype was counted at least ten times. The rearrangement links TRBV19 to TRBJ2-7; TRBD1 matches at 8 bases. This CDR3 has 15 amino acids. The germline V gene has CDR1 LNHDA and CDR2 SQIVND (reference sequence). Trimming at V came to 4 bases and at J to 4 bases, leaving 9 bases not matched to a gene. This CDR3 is CASSTPGTGLYEQYF. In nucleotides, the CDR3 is TGTGCCAGTAGTACCCCCGGGACAGGATTGTACGAGCAGTACTTC.

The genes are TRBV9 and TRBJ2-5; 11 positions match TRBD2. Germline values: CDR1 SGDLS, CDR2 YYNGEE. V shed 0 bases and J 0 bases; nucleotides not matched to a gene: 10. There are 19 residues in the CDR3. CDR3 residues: CASSVGLAGGGPDQETQYF. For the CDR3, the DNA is TGTGCCAGCAGCGTAGGGCTAGCGGGAGGAGGGCCCGACCAAGAGACCCAGTACTTC.

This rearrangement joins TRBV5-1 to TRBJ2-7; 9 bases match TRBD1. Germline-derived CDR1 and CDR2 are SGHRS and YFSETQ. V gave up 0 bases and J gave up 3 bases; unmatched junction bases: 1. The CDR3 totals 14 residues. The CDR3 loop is CASSLDRGRYEQYF. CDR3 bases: TGCGCCAGCAGCTTGGACAGGGGGCGCTACGAGCAGTACTTC.

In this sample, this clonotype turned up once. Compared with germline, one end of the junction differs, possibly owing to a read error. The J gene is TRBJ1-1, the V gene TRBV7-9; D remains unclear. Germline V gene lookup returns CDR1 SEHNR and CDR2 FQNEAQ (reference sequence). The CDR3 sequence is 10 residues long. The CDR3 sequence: CVSSLSQAFF. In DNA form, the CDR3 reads TGTGTCAGCAGCTTATCTCAAGCTTTCTTT.

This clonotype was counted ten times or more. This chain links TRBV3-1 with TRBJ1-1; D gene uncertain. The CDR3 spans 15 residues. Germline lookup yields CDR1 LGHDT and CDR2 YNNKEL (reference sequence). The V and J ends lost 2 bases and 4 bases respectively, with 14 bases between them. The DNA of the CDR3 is TGTGCCAGCAGCCAACTTCATTATGGGAGCACTGAAGCTTTCTTT. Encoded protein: CASSQLHYGSTEAFF.

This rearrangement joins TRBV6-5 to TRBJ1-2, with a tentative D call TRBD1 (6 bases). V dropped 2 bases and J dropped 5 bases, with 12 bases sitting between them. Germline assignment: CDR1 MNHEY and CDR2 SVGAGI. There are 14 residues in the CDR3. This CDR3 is CASSYGAGVYGYTF. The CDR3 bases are TGTGCCAGCAGTTACGGGGCAGGGGTGTATGGCTACACCTTC.

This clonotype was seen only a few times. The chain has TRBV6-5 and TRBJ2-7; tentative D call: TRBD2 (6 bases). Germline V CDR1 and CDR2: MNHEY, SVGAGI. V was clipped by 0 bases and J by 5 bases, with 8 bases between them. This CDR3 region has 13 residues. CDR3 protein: CASSYSGLNEQYF. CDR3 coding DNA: TGTGCCAGCAGTTACTCGGGACTTAACGAGCAGTACTTC.

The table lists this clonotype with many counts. DNA for the CDR3: TGTGCCAGCAGCTTAATGGGATCCCAAGAAGATACGCAGTATTTT. The encoded protein is CASSLMGSQEDTQYF. The rearrangement joins TRBV7-3 to TRBJ2-3; the D is unclear. CDR1 and CDR2 from the germline V gene are SGHTA and FQGTGA. Trimming removed 1 base from V and 5 bases from J, with 13 bases in between. The CDR3 loop spans 15 amino acids.

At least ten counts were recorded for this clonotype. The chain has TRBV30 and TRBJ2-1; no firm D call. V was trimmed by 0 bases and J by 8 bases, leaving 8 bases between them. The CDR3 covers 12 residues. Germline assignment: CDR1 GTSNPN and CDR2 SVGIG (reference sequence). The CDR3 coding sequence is TGTGCCTGGAGTGTCTCCCGGGATGAGCAGTTCTTC. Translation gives CAWSVSRDEQFF.

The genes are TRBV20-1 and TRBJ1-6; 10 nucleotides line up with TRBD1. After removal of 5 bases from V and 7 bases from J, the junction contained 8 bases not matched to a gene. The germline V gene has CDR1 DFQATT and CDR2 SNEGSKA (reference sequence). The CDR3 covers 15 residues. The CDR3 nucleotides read TGCAGTGCTGGGGACAGGGGAAGGAGAAATTCACCCCTCCACTTT. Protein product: CSAGDRGRRNSPLHF.